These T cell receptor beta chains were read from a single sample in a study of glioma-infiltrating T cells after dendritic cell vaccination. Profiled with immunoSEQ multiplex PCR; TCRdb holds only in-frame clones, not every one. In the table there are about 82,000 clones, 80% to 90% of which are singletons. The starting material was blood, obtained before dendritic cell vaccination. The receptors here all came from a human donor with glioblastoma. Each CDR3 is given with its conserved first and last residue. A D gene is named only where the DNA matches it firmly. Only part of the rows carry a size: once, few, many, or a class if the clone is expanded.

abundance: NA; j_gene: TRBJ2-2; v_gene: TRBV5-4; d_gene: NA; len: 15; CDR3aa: CASSLRGLDTGELFF; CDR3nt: TGTGCCAGCAGCTTAAGGGGGTTGGACACCGGGGAGCTGTTTTTT
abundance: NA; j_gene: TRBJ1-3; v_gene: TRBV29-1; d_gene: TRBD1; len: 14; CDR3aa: CSAEGTGRGNTIYF; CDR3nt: TGCAGCGCGGAGGGGACAGGGAGAGGAAACACCATATATTTT
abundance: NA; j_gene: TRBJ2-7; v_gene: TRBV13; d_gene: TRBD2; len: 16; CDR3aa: CASSLVASGNSYEQYF; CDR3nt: TGTGCCAGCAGCTTAGTAGCTAGCGGGAACTCCTACGAGCAGTACTTC
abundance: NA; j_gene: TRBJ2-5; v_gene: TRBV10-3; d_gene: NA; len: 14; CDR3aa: CAISESGEEETQYF; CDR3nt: TGTGCCATCAGTGAATCGGGGGAGGAAGAGACCCAGTACTTC
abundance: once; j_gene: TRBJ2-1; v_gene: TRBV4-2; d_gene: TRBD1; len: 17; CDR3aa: CASSQASGQGAPNEQFF; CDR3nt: TGTGCCAGCAGCCAAGCCTCGGGACAGGGGGCCCCTAATGAGCAGTTCTTC
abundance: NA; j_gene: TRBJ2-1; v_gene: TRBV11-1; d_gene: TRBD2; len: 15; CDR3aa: CASSRLAGGPDEQFF; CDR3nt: TGTGCCAGCAGCCGACTAGCGGGGGGGCCTGATGAGCAGTTCTTC
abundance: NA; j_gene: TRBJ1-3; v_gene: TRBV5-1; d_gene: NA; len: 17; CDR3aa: CASSLDWQGASGNTIYF; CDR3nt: TGCGCCAGCAGCTTGGATTGGCAGGGCGCCTCTGGAAACACCATATATTTT
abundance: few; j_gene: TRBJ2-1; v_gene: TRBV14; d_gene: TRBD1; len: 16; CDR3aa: CASSPVETGPYNEQFF; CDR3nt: TGTGCCAGCAGCCCAGTGGAGACAGGGCCCTACAATGAGCAGTTCTTC
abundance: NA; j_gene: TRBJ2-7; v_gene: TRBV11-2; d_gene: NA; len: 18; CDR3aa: CASSLATDRAGNTYEQYF; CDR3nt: TGTGCCAGCAGCTTAGCCACCGACAGAGCGGGTAACACCTACGAGCAGTACTTC
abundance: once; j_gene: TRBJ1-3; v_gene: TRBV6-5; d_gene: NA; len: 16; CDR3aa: CASSFMTDRSGNTIYF; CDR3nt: TGTGCCAGCAGTTTCATGACAGACCGCTCTGGAAACACCATATATTTT
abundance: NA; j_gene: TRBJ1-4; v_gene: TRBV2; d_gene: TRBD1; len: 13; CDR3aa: CATQGGPNEKLFF; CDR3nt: TGTGCCACCCAGGGGGGCCCTAATGAAAAACTGTTTTTT
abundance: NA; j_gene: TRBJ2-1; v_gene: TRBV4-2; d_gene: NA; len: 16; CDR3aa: CASSQDGGSNYNEQFF; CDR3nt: TGTGCCAGCAGCCAAGATGGCGGCTCTAATTACAATGAGCAGTTCTTC
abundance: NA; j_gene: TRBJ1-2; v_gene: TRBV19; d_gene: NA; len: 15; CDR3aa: CASSIGADLNYGYTF; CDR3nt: TGTGCCAGTAGTATAGGTGCGGACTTAAACTATGGCTACACCTTC
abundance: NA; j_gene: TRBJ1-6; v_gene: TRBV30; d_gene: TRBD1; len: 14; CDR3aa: CAWSTGQRNSPLHF; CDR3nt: TGTGCCTGGAGTACGGGACAGAGGAATTCCCCCCTCCACTTT
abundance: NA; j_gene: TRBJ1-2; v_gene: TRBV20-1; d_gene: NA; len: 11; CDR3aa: CSARSVYGYTF; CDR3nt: TGCAGTGCTAGAAGCGTTTACGGCTACACCTTC
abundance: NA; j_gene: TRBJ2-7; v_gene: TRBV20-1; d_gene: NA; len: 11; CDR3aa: CSAGGGGEQYF; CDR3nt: TGCAGTGCGGGGGGTGGGGGAGAGCAGTACTTC
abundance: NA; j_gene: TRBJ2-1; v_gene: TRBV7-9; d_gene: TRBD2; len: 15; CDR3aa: CASSLGAGDYNEQFF; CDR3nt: TGTGCCAGCAGCTTAGGGGCGGGAGATTACAATGAGCAGTTCTTC
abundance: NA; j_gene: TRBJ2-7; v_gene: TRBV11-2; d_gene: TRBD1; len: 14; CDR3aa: CASSLSDRDYEQYF; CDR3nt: TGTGCCAGCAGCCTCTCTGACAGGGACTACGAGCAGTACTTC
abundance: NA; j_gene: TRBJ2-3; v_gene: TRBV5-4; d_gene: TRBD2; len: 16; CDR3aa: CASSPGGGRSTDTQYF; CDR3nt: TGTGCCAGCTCCCCCGGTGGCGGGAGGAGTACAGATACGCAGTATTTT
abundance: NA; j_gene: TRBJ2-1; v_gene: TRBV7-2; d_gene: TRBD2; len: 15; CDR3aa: CASSSLAGRYNEQFF; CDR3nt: TGTGCCAGCAGCTCACTAGCGGGGAGATACAATGAGCAGTTCTTC
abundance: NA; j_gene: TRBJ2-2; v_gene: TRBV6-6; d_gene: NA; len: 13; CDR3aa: CASGGQLTGELFF; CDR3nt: TGTGCCAGCGGGGGACAACTCACCGGGGAGCTGTTTTTT
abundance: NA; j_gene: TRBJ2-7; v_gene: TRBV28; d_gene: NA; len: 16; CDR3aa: CASSSPGGRLSYEQYF; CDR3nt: TGTGCCAGCAGTTCCCCGGGTGGTAGGCTGTCCTACGAGCAGTACTTC
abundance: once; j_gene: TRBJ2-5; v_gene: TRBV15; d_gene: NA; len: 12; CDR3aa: CATSRDRGTQYF; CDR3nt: TGTGCCACCAGCAGAGATCGAGGGACCCAGTACTTC
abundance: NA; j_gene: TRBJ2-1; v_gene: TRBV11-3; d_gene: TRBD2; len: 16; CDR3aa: CASSHGLAGGYNEQFF; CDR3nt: TGTGCCAGCAGCCACGGACTAGCGGGGGGCTACAATGAGCAGTTCTTC
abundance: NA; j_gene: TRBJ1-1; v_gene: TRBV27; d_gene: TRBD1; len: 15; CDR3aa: CASSPWDRVNTEAFF; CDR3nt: TGTGCCAGCAGCCCGTGGGACAGGGTGAACACTGAAGCTTTCTTT
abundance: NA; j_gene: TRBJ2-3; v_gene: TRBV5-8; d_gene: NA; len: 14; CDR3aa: CASSLAGKTDTQYF; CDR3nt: TGTGCCAGCAGCTTGGCCGGGAAAACAGATACGCAGTATTTT
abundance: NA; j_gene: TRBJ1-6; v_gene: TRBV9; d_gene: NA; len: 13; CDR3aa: CASSPRGESPLHF; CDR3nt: TGTGCCAGCAGCCCCCGGGGGGAATCACCCCTCCACTTT
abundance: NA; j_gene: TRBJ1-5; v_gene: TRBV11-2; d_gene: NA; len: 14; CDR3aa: CASSPSGRGQPQHF; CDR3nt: TGTGCCAGCAGCCCCAGCGGGAGGGGTCAGCCCCAGCATTTT
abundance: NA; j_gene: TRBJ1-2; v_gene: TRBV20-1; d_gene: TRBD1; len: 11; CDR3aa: CSAFQGDGYTF; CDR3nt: TGCAGTGCGTTTCAGGGGGATGGCTACACCTTC
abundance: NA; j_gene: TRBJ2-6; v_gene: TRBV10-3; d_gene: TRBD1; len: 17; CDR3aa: CAIRSGTGDSGANVLTF; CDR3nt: TGTGCCATCAGATCCGGGACAGGGGACTCTGGGGCCAACGTCCTGACTTTC
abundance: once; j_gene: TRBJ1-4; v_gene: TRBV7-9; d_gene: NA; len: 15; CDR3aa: CASTKWEGENEKLFF; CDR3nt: TGTGCCAGCACTAAATGGGAGGGGGAAAACGAAAAACTGTTTTTT
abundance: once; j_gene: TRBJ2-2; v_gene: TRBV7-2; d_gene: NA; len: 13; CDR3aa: CASSLARTGELFF; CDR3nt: TGTGCCAGCAGCTTAGCCCGCACCGGGGAGCTGTTTTTT
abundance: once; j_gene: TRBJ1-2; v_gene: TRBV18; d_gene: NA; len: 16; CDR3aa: CASSPPTQAGSVGYTF; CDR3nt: TGTGCCAGCTCACCACCGACCCAGGCAGGGTCTGTTGGCTACACCTTC
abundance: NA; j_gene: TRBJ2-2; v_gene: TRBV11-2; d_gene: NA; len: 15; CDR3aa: CASSLEATVSGELFF; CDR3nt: TGTGCCAGCAGCTTAGAGGCCACCGTCTCCGGGGAGCTGTTTTTT
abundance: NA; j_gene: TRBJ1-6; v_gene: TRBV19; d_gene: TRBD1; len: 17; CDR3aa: CASSRHTQGGQEGALHF; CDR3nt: TGTGCCAGTAGTAGACACACCCAGGGGGGACAGGAAGGCGCGCTCCACTTT
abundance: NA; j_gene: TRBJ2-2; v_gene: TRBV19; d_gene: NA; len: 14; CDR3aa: CASSMGRDTGELFF; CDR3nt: TGTGCCAGTAGTATGGGCAGGGACACCGGGGAGCTGTTTTTT
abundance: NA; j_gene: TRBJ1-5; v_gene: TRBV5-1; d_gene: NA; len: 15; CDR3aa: CASSPTGYSNQPQHF; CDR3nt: TGCGCCAGCAGCCCGACGGGTTATAGCAATCAGCCCCAGCATTTT
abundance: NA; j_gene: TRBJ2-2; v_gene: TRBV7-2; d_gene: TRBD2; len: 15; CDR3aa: CASSSTSGGTGELFF; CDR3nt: TGTGCCAGCAGCAGTACTAGCGGGGGGACCGGGGAGCTGTTTTTT
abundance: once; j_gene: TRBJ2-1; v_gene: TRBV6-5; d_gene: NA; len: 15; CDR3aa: CASSRGAYSYNEQFF; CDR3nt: TGTGCCAGCAGTCGCGGAGCTTACTCCTACAATGAGCAGTTCTTC
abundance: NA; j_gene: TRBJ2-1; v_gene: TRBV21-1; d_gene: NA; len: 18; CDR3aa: CASSKGSPTPGAYNEQFF; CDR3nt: TGTGCCAGCAGCAAAGGATCCCCAACTCCCGGGGCCTACAATGAGCAGTTCTTC
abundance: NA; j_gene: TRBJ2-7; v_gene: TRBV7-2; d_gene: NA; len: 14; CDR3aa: CASSSQSSSYEQYF; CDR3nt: TGTGCCAGCAGCTCGCAATCTAGCTCCTACGAGCAGTACTTC
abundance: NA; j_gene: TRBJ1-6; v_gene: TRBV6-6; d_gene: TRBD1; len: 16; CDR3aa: CASSYPRTGKNSPLHF; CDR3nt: TGTGCCAGCAGTTACCCCCGGACAGGGAAAAATTCACCCCTCCACTTT
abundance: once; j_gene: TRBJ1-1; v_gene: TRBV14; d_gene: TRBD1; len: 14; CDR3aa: CASSLDRPDTEAFF; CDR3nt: TGTGCCAGCAGCTTGGACAGGCCTGACACTGAAGCTTTCTTT
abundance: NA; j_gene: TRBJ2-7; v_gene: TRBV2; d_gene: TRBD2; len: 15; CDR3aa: CASSEGMAGRAEQYF; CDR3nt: TGTGCCAGCAGTGAGGGAATGGCAGGGAGGGCCGAGCAGTACTTC
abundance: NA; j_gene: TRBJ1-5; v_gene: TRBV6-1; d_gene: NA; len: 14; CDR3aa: CASTPWESNQPQHF; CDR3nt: TGTGCCAGCACCCCCTGGGAGAGCAATCAGCCCCAGCATTTT
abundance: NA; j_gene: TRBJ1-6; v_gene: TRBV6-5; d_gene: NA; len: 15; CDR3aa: CASSAGGPRVSPLHF; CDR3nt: TGTGCCAGCAGTGCCGGAGGGCCTAGAGTTTCACCCCTCCACTTT
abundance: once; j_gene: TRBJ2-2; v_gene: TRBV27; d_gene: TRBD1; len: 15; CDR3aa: CATTRTGGRTGELFF; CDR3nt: TGTGCCACTACGAGGACAGGGGGCCGGACCGGGGAGCTGTTTTTT
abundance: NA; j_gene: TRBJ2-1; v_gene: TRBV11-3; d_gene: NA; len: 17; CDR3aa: CASSPAVGAPSYNEQFF; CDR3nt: TGTGCCAGCAGCCCCGCAGTTGGGGCACCCTCCTACAATGAGCAGTTCTTC
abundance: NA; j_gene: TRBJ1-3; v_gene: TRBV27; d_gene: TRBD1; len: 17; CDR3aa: CASRPTGGLGSGNTIYF; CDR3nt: TGTGCCAGCAGACCCACAGGGGGATTAGGCTCTGGAAACACCATATATTTT
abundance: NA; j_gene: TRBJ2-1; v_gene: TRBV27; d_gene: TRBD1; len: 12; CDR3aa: CASTTGGGEQFF; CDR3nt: TGTGCCAGTACCACAGGGGGCGGTGAGCAGTTCTTC
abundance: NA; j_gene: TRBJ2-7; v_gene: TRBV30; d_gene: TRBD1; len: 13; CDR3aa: CAWSRDRVYEQYF; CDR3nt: TGTGCCTGGAGTAGGGACAGGGTCTACGAGCAGTACTTC
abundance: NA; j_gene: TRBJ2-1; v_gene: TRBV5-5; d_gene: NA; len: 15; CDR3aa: CASSRERTPYNEQFF; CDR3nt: TGTGCCAGCTCTAGGGAGCGCACGCCCTACAATGAGCAGTTCTTC
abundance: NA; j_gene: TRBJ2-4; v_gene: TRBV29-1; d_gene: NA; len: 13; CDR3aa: CSVEDLAKNIQYF; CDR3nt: TGCAGCGTTGAAGATCTTGCCAAAAACATTCAGTACTTC
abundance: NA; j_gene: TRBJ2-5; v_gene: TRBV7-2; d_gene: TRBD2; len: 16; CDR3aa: CASSLGLAGTSGAQYF; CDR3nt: TGTGCCAGCAGCTTAGGGCTAGCGGGAACCTCTGGGGCCCAGTACTTC